This TCR beta chain was found in a study of CD8 T cells in ankylosing spondylitis. Germline assignment: CDR1 MDHEN and CDR2 SYDVKM. The CDR3 is 14 amino acids. Trimming pared 6 bases from V and 3 bases from J, leaving 15 bases between. On this clonotype: Its target is not known.

Libraries of TCR beta came from quantitative 5'-RACE with molecular barcodes. TCRdb re-called the 5' RACE reads through MiXCR, storing one row per CDR3 protein. The sample shows 700,000 or so distinct CDR3 sequences, roughly 20% of them seen only once. Points from the study as a whole: In peripheral blood, disease-linked CD8+ clones occurred at relatively low frequencies. Reactive arthritis synovial fluid and blood were previously reported to contain some motif variants. Apparently characteristic of ankylosing spondylitis blood was a TCR beta motif (roughly eight highly homologous variants). Researchers reportedly found disease-linked clones significantly enriched in matched ankylosing spondylitis synovial fluid.

This sequence was found in a male donor with ankylosing spondylitis. J is TRBJ2-7 and V is TRBV28; D call uncertain. The material sequenced was blood, either unsorted or a sorted T cell fraction (not recorded which). The CDR3 DNA is TGTGCCAGCAGCAACCCAGGTTGGGGCTACGAGCAGTACTTC. This encodes CASSNPGWGYEQYF.